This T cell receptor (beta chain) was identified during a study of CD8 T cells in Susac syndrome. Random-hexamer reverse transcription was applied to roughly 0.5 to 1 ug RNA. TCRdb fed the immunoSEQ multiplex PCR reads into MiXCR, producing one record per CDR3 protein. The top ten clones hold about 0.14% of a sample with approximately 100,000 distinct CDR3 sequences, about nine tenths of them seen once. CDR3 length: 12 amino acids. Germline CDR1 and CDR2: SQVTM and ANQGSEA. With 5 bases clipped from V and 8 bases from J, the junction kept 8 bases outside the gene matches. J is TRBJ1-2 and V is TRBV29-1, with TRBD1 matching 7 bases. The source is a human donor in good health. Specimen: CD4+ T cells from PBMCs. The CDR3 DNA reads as TGCAGCGTTACCCGCGGACAGGCGGGCTACACCTTC. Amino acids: CSVTRGQAGYTF.